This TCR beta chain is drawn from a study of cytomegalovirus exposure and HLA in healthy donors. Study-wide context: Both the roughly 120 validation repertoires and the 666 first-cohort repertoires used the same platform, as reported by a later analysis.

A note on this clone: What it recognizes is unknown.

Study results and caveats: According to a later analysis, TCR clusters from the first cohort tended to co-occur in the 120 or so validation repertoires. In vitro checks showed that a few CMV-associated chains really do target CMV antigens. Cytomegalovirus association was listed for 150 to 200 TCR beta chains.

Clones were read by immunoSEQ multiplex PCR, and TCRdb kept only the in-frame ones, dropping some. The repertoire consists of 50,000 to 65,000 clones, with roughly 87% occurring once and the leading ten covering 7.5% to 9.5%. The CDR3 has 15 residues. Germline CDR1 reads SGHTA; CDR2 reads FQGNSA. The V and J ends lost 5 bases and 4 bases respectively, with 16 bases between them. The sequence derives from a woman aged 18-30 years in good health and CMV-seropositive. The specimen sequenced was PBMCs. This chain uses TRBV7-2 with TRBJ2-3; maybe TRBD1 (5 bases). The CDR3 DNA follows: TGTGCCAGCAGCGCCGGTAGACAGATTGCAGATACGCAGTATTTT. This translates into CASSAGRQIADTQYF.